These 18 T cell receptor beta chains were all obtained from the same sample, sequenced in a study of PD-1 blockade in mismatch repair-deficient tumors. Using immunoSEQ multiplex PCR, the repertoire was profiled, and TCRdb retains in-frame clones only, with some absent. The sample lists 40,000 to 65,000 clones, more than 65% seen once, with over 7.5% in the top ten. The sample consisted of peripheral blood, taken less than 21 weeks after starting pembrolizumab. The receptors here all came from an adult with mismatch repair-deficient cancer.

The gene calls are TRBV5-1 and TRBJ2-2, with TRBD2 as a possible D gene (5 bases). There are 13 residues in the CDR3. V lost 1 base and J lost 4, with 5 bases in between. In germline, CDR1 is SGHRS, CDR2 YFSETQ. The chain's CDR3 is CASSLTSTGELFF. CDR3 in DNA: TGCGCCAGCAGCTTGACTAGCACCGGGGAGCTGTTTTTT.

This chain joins TRBV27 and TRBJ2-7, with D perhaps TRBD1 (6 bases). V lost 3 bases to trimming and J lost 9 bases, with 12 bases between them. Germline lookup yields CDR1 MNHEY and CDR2 SMNVEV (reference sequence). CDR3 size: 12 residues. CDR3 protein: CASSFNRVRQYF. In DNA, the CDR3 is TGTGCCAGCAGTTTTAACAGGGTGAGGCAGTACTTC.

V gene TRBV27 combines with J gene TRBJ2-2, with TRBD2 matching 13 bases. V trimming: 3 bases; J trimming: 1 base; junction bases outside the gene matches: 8. The germline CDR1 and CDR2 sequences are MNHEY and SMNVEV (reference sequence). This CDR3 is 19 amino acids long. In nucleotides, the CDR3 is TGTGCCAGCAGTTTCCAGAGGGGACTAGCGGGATTGAACACCGGGGAGCTGTTTTTT. Translating it yields CASSFQRGLAGLNTGELFF.

The genes are TRBV6-1 and TRBJ1-2, with 8 nucleotides matching TRBD1. The V gene's germline CDR1 is MNHNS and CDR2 SASEGT. There are 13 residues in the CDR3. V was clipped by 6 bases and J by 3 bases; unmatched bases: 3. The CDR3 sequence: CASRQQGDYGYTF. CDR3 DNA sequence: TGTGCCAGCAGGCAACAGGGGGACTATGGCTACACCTTC.

This rearrangement joins TRBV30 to TRBJ2-5; TRBD2 is a possible D gene (6 bases). CDR3 length equals 15 residues. Trimming pared 3 bases from V and 2 bases from J, leaving 16 bases between. Germline V gives CDR1 GTSNPN, CDR2 SVGIG (reference sequence). The CDR3 is CAWSQPSGTQETQYF. In DNA form, the CDR3 reads TGTGCCTGGAGCCAACCGTCCGGGACTCAAGAGACCCAGTACTTC.

This clone is labeled as medium-sized. The chain joins TRBV6-4 to TRBJ1-2, with D maybe TRBD1 (5 bases). CDR3 length: 16 residues. The V gene's germline CDR1 is MRHNA and CDR2 SNTAGT. With 3 bases removed from V and 4 bases from J, the gap between germline ends came to 18 bases. The CDR3 loop is CASSDTGQTPFYGYTF. DNA of the CDR3: TGTGCCAGCAGTGATACCGGACAAACTCCCTTCTATGGCTACACCTTC.

This chain joins TRBV4-1 and TRBJ1-3; D is perhaps TRBD1 (5 bases). Germline lookup yields CDR1 MGHRA and CDR2 YSYEKL. The germline V and J ends were trimmed by 5 bases and 0 bases, with 17 bases remaining between them. There are 17 residues in the CDR3. For the CDR3, the DNA is TGCGCCAGCAGCTCCCCCCCGGCAGGGCGCTCTGGAAACACCATATATTTT. As protein: CASSSPPAGRSGNTIYF.

V and J are TRBV6-1 and TRBJ1-1, with TRBD1 as a possible D gene (6 bases). Trimming removed 6 bases at V and 5 bases at J, with 13 bases between. There are 13 residues in the CDR3. Germline lookup yields CDR1 MNHNS and CDR2 SASEGT. The CDR3 spells CASRTDSGTEAFF. The CDR3, as DNA: TGTGCCAGCAGGACGGACAGTGGGACTGAAGCTTTCTTT.

This sequence joins TRBV7-9 and TRBJ2-5; D gene ambiguous. There are 11 residues in the CDR3. Germline V gives CDR1 SEHNR, CDR2 FQNEAQ (reference sequence). With 6 bases removed from V and 2 bases from J, the gap between germline ends came to 4 bases. The CDR3 nucleotides read TGTGCCAGCAGTTCACAAGAGACCCAGTACTTC. It encodes CASSSQETQYF.

This chain connects TRBV6-4 to TRBJ2-7; 14 bases are shared with TRBD2. CDR3 length equals 15 residues. Trimming took 3 bases from V and 7 from J; bases not matched to a gene: 5. Germline V CDR1 and CDR2: MRHNA, SNTAGT. CDR3 DNA sequence: TGTGCCAGCAGTGATGGGACTAGCGGGAGTCGGGAGCAGTACTTC. Protein: CASSDGTSGSREQYF.

The V call is TRBV29-1, the J call TRBJ2-1, with D possibly TRBD1 on 5 matching bases. The length of the CDR3 is 13 residues. V lost 5 bases and J lost 5, with 13 bases in between. CDR1 and CDR2 (germline): SQVTM, ANQGSEA. Here the CDR3 reads CSVWWGGHNEQFF. CDR3 DNA: TGCAGCGTTTGGTGGGGCGGACACAATGAGCAGTTCTTC.

This clone appeared once. The J gene is TRBJ2-1, the V gene TRBV11-3; 11 nucleotides align to TRBD2. J was trimmed by 7 bases and V by 3 bases; bases with no gene match: 2. The CDR3 length is 14 residues. Per the germline V gene, CDR1 is SGHNT and CDR2 is YENEEA. The CDR3 region is CASSFSSGRNEQFF. CDR3 bases: TGTGCCAGCAGCTTCTCTAGCGGGAGGAATGAGCAGTTCTTC.

The chain uses TRBV2 and TRBJ2-1; a possible D gene is TRBD1 (5 bases). V gave up 4 bases and J gave up 9 bases, with 7 bases separating them. The CDR3 runs to 11 residues. From germline, CDR1 is SNHLY and CDR2 FYNNEI. The CDR3 is CASSGGLEQFF. The CDR3 DNA reads as TGTGCCAGCAGTGGGGGCCTTGAGCAGTTCTTC.

J is TRBJ1-2 and V is TRBV11-2; no clear D. Germline CDR1 and CDR2: SGHAT and FQNNGV. The CDR3 loop spans 17 amino acids. Trimming pared 6 bases from V and 4 bases from J, leaving 24 bases between. DNA of the CDR3: TGTGCCAGCAGACCCGGGAGAGGCAGGCGGAGAGGCTATGGCTACACCTTC. It encodes CASRPGRGRRRGYGYTF.

This clone was observed a few times. J is TRBJ2-4 and V is TRBV6-5; D possibly corresponds to TRBD2 (5 bases). The CDR3 is 16 amino acids. Trimming left V 4 bases short and J 2 bases short, with 15 bases between. Germline V gene lookup returns CDR1 MNHEY and CDR2 SVGAGI. CDR3 DNA sequence: TGTGCCAGCAGTTCCCGAGGGTCGTCAACCAAAAACATTCAGTACTTC. Translation gives CASSSRGSSTKNIQYF.

This clone showed up just a few times. The chain joins TRBV5-1 to TRBJ2-7, with D hard to call. CDR3 length equals 12 residues. The V gene's germline CDR1 is SGHRS and CDR2 YFSETQ. V lost 4 bases and J 5 bases, leaving 10 bases between the germline ends. This CDR3 reads CASSPDRNEQYF. CDR3 nucleotides: TGCGCCAGCAGCCCAGACCGTAACGAGCAGTACTTC.

This clone was observed once. This chain connects TRBV2 to TRBJ1-3, with D unclear. This CDR3 has 14 residues. V was pared by 11 bases and J by 0 bases, with 14 bases between. Germline CDR1 and CDR2: SNHLY and FYNNEI. The DNA for the CDR3 is TGTGCCGGAAAAGACTCAACCTCTGGAAACACCATATATTTT. This codes for CAGKDSTSGNTIYF.

The chain joins TRBV11-3 to TRBJ2-4; 11 bases align to TRBD2. CDR1 and CDR2 from the germline V gene are SGHNT and YENEEA. The CDR3 has 15 amino acids. Trimming removed 6 bases from V and 8 bases from J; junction bases left unmatched: 9. The CDR3 region is CASSFYTSGSDIQYF. CDR3 bases: TGTGCCAGCAGTTTTTATACTAGCGGGAGTGACATTCAGTACTTC.